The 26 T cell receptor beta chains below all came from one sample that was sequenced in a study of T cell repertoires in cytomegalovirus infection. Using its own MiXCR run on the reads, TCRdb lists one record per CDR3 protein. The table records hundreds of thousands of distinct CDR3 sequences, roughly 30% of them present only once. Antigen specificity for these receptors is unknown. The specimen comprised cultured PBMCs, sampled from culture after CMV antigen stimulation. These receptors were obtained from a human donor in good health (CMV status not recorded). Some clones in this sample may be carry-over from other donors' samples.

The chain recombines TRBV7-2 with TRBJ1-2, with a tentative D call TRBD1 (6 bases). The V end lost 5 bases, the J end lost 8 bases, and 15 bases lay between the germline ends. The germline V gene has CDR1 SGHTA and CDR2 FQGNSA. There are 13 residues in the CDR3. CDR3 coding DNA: TGTGCCAGCAGCCCCGGAAGGGGGGAGGGCTACACCTTC. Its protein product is CASSPGRGEGYTF. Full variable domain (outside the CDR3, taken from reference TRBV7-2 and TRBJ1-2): GAGVSQSPSNKVTEKGKDVELRCDPISGHTALYWYRQSLGQGLEFLIYFQGNSAPDKSGLPSDRFSAERTGGSVSTLTIQRTQQEDSAVYLCASSPGRGEGYTFGSGTRLTVV.

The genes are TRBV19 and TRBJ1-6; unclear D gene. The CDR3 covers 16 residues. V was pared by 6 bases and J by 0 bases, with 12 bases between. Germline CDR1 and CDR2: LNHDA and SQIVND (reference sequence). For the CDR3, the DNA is TGTGCCAGTAGCGCGACACGGAGCTCCTATAATTCACCCCTCCACTTT. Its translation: CASSATRSSYNSPLHF.

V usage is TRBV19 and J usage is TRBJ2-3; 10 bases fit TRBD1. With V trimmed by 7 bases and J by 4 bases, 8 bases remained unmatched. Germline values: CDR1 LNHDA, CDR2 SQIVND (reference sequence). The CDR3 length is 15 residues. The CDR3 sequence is CASTSGGTGADTQYF. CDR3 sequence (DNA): TGTGCCAGTACATCGGGCGGGACAGGGGCAGATACGCAGTATTTT.

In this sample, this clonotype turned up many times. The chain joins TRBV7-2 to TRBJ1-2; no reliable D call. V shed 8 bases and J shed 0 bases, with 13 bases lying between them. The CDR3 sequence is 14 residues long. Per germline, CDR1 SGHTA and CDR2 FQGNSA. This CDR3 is CASALRVANYGYTF. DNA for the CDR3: TGTGCCAGCGCGTTACGGGTAGCTAACTATGGCTACACCTTC. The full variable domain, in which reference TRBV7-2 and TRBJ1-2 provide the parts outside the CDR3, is GAGVSQSPSNKVTEKGKDVELRCDPISGHTALYWYRQSLGQGLEFLIYFQGNSAPDKSGLPSDRFSAERTGGSVSTLTIQRTQQEDSAVYLCASALRVANYGYTFGSGTRLTVV.

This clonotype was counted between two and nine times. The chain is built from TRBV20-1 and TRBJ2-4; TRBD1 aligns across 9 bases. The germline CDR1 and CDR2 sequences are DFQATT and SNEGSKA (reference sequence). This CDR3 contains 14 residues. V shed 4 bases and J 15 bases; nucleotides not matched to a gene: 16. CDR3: CSAMAGTGIEDSYF. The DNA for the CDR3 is TGCAGTGCTATGGCCGGGACAGGGATCGAGGATTCGTACTTC.

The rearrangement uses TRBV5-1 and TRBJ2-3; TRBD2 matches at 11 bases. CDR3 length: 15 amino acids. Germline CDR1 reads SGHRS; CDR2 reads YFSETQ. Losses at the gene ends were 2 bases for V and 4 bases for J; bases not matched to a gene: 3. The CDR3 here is CASSFGTSGADTQYF. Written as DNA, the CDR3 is TGCGCCAGCAGCTTTGGGACTAGCGGCGCAGATACGCAGTATTTT.

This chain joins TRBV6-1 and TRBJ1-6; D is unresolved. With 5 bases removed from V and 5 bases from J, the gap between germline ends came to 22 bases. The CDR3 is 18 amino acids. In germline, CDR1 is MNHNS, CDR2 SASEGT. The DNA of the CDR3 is TGTGCCAGCAGTTATTTCCCGGACGTAGCAGATGATAATTCACCCCTCCACTTT. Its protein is CASSYFPDVADDNSPLHF.

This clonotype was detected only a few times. The CDR3 loop is CASSRNLGEDTEAFF. CDR3 DNA: TGTGCCAGCAGCCGGAACCTGGGGGAGGACACTGAAGCTTTCTTT. V gene TRBV7-8 combines with J gene TRBJ1-1, with a possible D match to TRBD1 (5 bases). Trimming cost V 5 bases and J 3 bases, with 16 bases left between them. CDR1 is SGHVS and CDR2 is FQNEAQ in the germline V gene. The CDR3 extends over 15 amino acids. The full variable domain, completed using reference TRBV7-8 and TRBJ1-1, is GAGVSQSPRYKVAKRGQDVALRCDPISGHVSLFWYQQALGQGPEFLTYFQNEAQLDKSGLPSDRFFAERPEGSVSTLKIQRTQQEDSAVYLCASSRNLGEDTEAFFGQGTRLTVV.

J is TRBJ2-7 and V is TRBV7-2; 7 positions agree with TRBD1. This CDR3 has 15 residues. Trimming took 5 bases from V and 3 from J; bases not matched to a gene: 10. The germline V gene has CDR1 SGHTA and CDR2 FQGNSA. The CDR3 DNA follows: TGTGCCAGCAGCAGAAGTCGGGACAGTATCTACGAGCAGTACTTC. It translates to CASSRSRDSIYEQYF. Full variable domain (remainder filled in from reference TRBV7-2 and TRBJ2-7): GAGVSQSPSNKVTEKGKDVELRCDPISGHTALYWYRQSLGQGLEFLIYFQGNSAPDKSGLPSDRFSAERTGGSVSTLTIQRTQQEDSAVYLCASSRSRDSIYEQYFGPGTRLTVT.

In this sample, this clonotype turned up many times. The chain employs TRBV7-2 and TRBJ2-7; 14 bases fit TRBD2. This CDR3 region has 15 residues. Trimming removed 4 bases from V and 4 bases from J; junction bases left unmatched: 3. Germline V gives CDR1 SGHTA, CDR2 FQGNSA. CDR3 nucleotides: TGTGCCAGCAGCTCGACTAGCGGGAGGGTATACGAGCAGTACTTC. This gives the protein CASSSTSGRVYEQYF.

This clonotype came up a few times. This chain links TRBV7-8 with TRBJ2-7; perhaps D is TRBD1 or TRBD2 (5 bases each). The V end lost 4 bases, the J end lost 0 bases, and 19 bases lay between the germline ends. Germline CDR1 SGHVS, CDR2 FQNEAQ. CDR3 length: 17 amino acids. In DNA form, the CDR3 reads TGTGCCAGCAGCTACAGTGCGATGGGACCGAGCTCCTACGAGCAGTACTTC. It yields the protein CASSYSAMGPSSYEQYF.

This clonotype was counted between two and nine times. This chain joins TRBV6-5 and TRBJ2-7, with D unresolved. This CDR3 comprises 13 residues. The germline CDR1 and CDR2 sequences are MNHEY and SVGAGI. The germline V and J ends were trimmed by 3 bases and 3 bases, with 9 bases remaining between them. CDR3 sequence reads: CASSYGQNYEQYF. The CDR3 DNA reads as TGTGCCAGCAGTTATGGGCAGAACTACGAGCAGTACTTC.

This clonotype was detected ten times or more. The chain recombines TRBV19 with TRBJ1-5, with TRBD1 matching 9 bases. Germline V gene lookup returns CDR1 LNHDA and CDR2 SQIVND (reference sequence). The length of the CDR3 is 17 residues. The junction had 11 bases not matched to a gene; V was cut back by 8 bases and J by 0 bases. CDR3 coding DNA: TGTGCCAGTGACTGGACAGGGGCCAGCTATAGCAATCAGCCCCAGCATTTT. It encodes CASDWTGASYSNQPQHF.

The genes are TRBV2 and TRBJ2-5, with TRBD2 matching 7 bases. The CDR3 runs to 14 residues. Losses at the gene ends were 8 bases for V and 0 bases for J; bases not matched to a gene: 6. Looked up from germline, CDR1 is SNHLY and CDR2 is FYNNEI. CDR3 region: CASGGVGYQETQYF. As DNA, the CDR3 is TGTGCCAGCGGGGGGGTGGGGTACCAAGAGACCCAGTACTTC. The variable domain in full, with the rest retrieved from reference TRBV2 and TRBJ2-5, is EPEVTQTPSHQVTQMGQEVILRCVPISNHLYFYWYRQILGQKVEFLVSFYNNEISEKSEIFDDQFSVERPDGSNFTLKIRSTKLEDSAMYFCASGGVGYQETQYFGPGTRLLVL.

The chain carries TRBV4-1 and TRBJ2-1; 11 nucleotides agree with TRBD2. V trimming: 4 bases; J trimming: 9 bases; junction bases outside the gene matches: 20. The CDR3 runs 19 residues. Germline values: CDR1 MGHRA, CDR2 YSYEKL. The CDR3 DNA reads TGCGCCAGCAGCCGAAGCGGTACTAGCGGGAGAGGCCGGGGGGGTGAGCAGTTCTTC. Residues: CASSRSGTSGRGRGGEQFF.

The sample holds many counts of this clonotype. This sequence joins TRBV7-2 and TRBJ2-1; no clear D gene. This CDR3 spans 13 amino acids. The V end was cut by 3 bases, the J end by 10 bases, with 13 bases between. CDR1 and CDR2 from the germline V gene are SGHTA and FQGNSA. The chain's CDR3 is CASSLSDQGEQFF. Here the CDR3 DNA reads TGTGCCAGCAGCTTGTCCGACCAAGGGGAGCAGTTCTTC.

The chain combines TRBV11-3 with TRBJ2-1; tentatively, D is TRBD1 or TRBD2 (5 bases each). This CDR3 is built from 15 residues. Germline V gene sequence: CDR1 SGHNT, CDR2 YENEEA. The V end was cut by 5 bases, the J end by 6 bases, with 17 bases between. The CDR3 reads CASSPGWGKPNEQFF. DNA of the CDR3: TGTGCCAGCAGCCCTGGGTGGGGGAAGCCCAATGAGCAGTTCTTC.

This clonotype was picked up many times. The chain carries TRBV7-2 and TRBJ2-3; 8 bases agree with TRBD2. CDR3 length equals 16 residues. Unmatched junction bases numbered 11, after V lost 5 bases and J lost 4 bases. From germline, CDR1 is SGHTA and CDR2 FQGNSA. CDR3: CASSPSAGGGADTQYF. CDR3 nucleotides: TGTGCCAGCAGCCCCTCCGCGGGAGGCGGGGCAGATACGCAGTATTTT.

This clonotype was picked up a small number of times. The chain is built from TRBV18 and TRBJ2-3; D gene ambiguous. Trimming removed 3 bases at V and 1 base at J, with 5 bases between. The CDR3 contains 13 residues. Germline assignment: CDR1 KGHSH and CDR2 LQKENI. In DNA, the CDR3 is TGTGCCAGCTCACCCGACCGCACAGATACGCAGTATTTT. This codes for CASSPDRTDTQYF.

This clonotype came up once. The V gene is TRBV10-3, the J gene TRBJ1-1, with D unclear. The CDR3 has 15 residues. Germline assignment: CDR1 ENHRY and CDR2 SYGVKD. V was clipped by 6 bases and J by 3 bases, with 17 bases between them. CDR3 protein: CAIRGIQNEDTEAFF. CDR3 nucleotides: TGTGCCATCAGGGGTATACAGAATGAGGACACTGAAGCTTTCTTT.

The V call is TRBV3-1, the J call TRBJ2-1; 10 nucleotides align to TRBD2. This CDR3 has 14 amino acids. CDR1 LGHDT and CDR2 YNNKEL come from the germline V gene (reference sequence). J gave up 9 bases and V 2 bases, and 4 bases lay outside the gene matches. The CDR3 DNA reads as TGTGCCAGCAGCCAAAGCGGGAGGGTGGGTGAGCAGTTCTTC. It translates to CASSQSGRVGEQFF.

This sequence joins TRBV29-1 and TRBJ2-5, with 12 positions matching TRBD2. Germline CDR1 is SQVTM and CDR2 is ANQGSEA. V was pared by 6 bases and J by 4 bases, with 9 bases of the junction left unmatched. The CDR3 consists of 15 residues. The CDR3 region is CSVLGLAGPGETQYF. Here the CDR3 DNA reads TGCAGCGTCCTGGGACTAGCGGGCCCGGGAGAGACCCAGTACTTC.

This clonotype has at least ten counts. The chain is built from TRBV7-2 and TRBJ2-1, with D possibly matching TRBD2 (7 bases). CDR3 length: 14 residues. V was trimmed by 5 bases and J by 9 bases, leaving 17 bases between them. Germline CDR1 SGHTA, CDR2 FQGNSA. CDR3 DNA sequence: TGTGCCAGCAGCCTACGAGGGGGGGCCGGTGAGCAGTTCTTC. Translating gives CASSLRGGAGEQFF. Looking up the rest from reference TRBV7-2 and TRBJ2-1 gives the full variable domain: GAGVSQSPSNKVTEKGKDVELRCDPISGHTALYWYRQSLGQGLEFLIYFQGNSAPDKSGLPSDRFSAERTGGSVSTLTIQRTQQEDSAVYLCASSLRGGAGEQFFGPGTRLTVL.

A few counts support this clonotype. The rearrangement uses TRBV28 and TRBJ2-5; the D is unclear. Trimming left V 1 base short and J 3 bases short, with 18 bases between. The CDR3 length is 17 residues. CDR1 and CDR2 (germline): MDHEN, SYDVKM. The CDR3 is CASSLSARAFLKETQYF. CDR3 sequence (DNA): TGTGCCAGCAGTTTATCGGCTAGGGCCTTCCTCAAAGAGACCCAGTACTTC. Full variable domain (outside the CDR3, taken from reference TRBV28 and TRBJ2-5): DVKVTQSSRYLVKRTGEKVFLECVQDMDHENMFWYRQDPGLGLRLIYFSYDVKMKEKGDIPEGYSVSREKKERFSLILESASTNQTSMYLCASSLSARAFLKETQYFGPGTRLLVL.

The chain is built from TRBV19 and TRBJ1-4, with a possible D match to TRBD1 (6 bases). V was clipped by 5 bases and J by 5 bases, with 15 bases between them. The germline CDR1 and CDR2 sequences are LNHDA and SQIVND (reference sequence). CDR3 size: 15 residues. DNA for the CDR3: TGTGCCAGTAGTCCGTGGACAGCATCAAATGAAAAACTGTTTTTT. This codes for CASSPWTASNEKLFF.

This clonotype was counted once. CDR3 DNA sequence: TGCAGTGCTACTACCGGGACCTACGGGGATGAGCAGTTCTTC. This encodes CSATTGTYGDEQFF. V gene TRBV20-1 combines with J gene TRBJ2-1; possibly TRBD1 or TRBD2 for D (5 bases each). V was pared by 4 bases and J by 8 bases, with 18 bases between. The CDR3 is 14 amino acids. Germline values: CDR1 DFQATT, CDR2 SNEGSKA (reference sequence).